This is a list of T cell receptor beta chains from one sample in a study of T cells expressing NK-cell markers. TCRdb re-called the 5' RACE reads and gives one entry per CDR3 protein, without DNA. The listing contains around 260,000 distinct CDR3 sequences. The sequencing input was blood T cells: a sorted CD56 or NKG2C T cell subset, CD4+ or CD8+ T cells, or bulk PBMC T cells (not recorded which). These receptors were collected from a woman aged 18-70 years in good health. Both conserved end residues are part of each CDR3.

>TRBV18|TRBJ2-2
CASSLHETSTGGELFF
>TRBV19|TRBJ2-1
CASSIRTGDNNEQFF
>TRBV7-2|TRBJ2-3
CASSLQGGTDTQYF
>TRBV11-2|TRBJ1-3
CASRWTSSGNTIYF
>TRBV20-1|TRBJ2-1
CSAPGAGRGNEQFF
>TRBV6-1|TRBJ2-3
CASSEITGLAGYSSTDTQYF
>TRBV12-3/TRBV12-4|TRBJ2-2
CASSPPQRGGYTGELFF
>TRBV7-6|TRBJ2-3
CASSSRTVGGSTDTQYF
>TRBV7-6|TRBJ1-1
CASSPEVWKNTEAFF
>TRBV5-5|TRBJ1-1
CASSRDRVRVGTEAFF
>TRBV28|TRBJ2-7
CASSRGGTRLFF
>TRBV7-2|TRBJ1-2
CASSLPGRHYGYTF
>TRBV4-2|TRBJ2-3
CASSPRLDAGGTDTQYF
>TRBV29-1|TRBJ1-1
CSVEPPGRNTEAFF
>TRBV12-3/TRBV12-4|TRBJ2-3
CASSPETSKSTDTQYF
>TRBV3-1|TRBJ1-6
CASSQGRTSYNSPLHF
>TRBV12-5|TRBJ2-3
CASGLGDPGQNVYF
>TRBV30|TRBJ2-5
CAWSVLVTQYF
>TRBV9|TRBJ2-2
CASSVDPPRLAGGNTGELFF
>TRBV7-2|TRBJ2-1
CASSLEGFHLYNEQFF
>TRBV29-1|TRBJ2-5
CSVAGVGQETQYF
>TRBV20-1|TRBJ2-2
CSPRQGITGELFF
>TRBV29-1|TRBJ1-2
CSVEDPLGGAANGYTF
>TRBV7-7|TRBJ2-3
CASSLFRERTDTQYF
>TRBV20-1|TRBJ1-1
CSDRFGTEAFF
>TRBV30|TRBJ2-3
CAWSVSRGTDTQYF
>TRBV7-9|TRBJ1-1
CASSLDGGRRDTEAFF
>TRBV4-1|TRBJ2-2
CASSRTGQGAGELFF
>TRBV18|TRBJ2-7
CASSAAGQGFYEQYF
>TRBV4-2|TRBJ2-1
CASSQGADYRYNEQFF
>TRBV29-1|TRBJ1-2
CSVEDPGFYGYTF
>TRBV7-9|TRBJ2-3
CASRTSGRDTDTQYF
>TRBV4-3|TRBJ1-2
CAGTSLGVYGYTF
>TRBV5-1|TRBJ1-1
CASSSWGQGISNTEAFF
>TRBV20-1|TRBJ2-3
CSAVTPSTDTQYF
>TRBV7-2|TRBJ2-1
CASSPVREGNEQFF
>TRBV2|TRBJ2-7
CAAKRSLSTSGNHEQYF
>TRBV7-6|TRBJ2-1
CASSLRVLTYTYNEQFF
>TRBV20-1|TRBJ1-1
CSARDRRQGVKNTEAFF
>TRBV20-1|TRBJ2-3
CSVGGPDTQYF
>TRBV28|TRBJ2-7
CASSSPGTYEQYF
>TRBV29-1|TRBJ2-3
CSARVIAAPTDTQYF
>TRBV20-1|TRBJ1-4
CSARRSPDAEKLFF
>TRBV18|TRBJ1-5
CASSPSDSNQPQHF
>TRBV30|TRBJ1-1
CAWDRGRSTEAFF
>TRBV11-1|TRBJ2-7
CASSLSGSYEQYF
>TRBV18|TRBJ1-5
CASSPGTGGDQPQHF
>TRBV12-3/TRBV12-4|TRBJ2-5
CASSGDSRETQYF
>TRBV18|TRBJ2-1
CASSPRDERGPYNEQFF